This TCR beta chain emerged from a study of cytomegalovirus exposure and HLA in healthy donors. As for this clone: Its antigen is not known.

Regarding the study as a whole: Confirmation in vitro established that a few CMV-associated chains were specific for CMV antigens. Follow-up analysis later connected one missense variant in DCLRE1C with trimming of TCR beta V- and J-genes.

Looked up from germline, CDR1 is SEHNR and CDR2 is FQNEAQ (reference sequence). V shed 0 bases and J shed 3 bases, with 5 bases lying between them. The CDR3 contains 14 residues. Primers for the PCR totalled 60 Vbeta and 13 Jbeta. The repertoire was sequenced with immunoSEQ multiplex PCR; TCRdb's copy has only in-frame clones and lacks some. The repertoire holds about 130,000 clones, with about 80% as singletons. This clonotype was sampled from a man aged 25-45 years in good health and CMV-seronegative. Source material: PBMCs. V and J are TRBV7-9 and TRBJ2-2; D is unresolved. The CDR3 sequence is CASSLALDTGELFF. CDR3 DNA: TGTGCCAGCAGCTTAGCCCTTGACACCGGGGAGCTGTTTTTT.